These 26 T cell receptor beta chains share one sample of origin, sequenced in a study of blood T cell repertoires in COVID-19. Sequencing was performed with immunoSEQ multiplex PCR; in TCRdb, only in-frame clones are kept and a portion is missing. The data contain around 31,000 clones, roughly 87% of them singletons. Specimen: peripheral blood. These receptors were taken from a man aged 60-69 years with COVID-19, enrolled during active disease.

Here the CDR3 reads CASSFQGRATGELFF. For the CDR3, the DNA is TGTGCCAGCAGCTTCCAGGGGCGCGCTACCGGGGAGCTGTTTTTT. The chain joins TRBV11-3 to TRBJ2-2; a possible D gene is TRBD1 (6 bases). Germline V gives CDR1 SGHNT, CDR2 YENEEA. The CDR3 extends over 15 amino acids. V was clipped by 3 bases and J by 5 bases, with 13 bases between them.

The rearrangement links TRBV18 to TRBJ1-3; D is undetermined. Germline V gene sequence: CDR1 KGHSH, CDR2 LQKENI. The V end lost 6 bases, the J end lost 4 bases, and 19 bases lay between the germline ends. The CDR3 consists of 16 residues. CDR3 residues: CASSRGSPSNGNTIYF. The CDR3 nucleotides read TGTGCCAGCTCCCGAGGTAGCCCATCGAACGGAAACACCATATATTTT.

This clone was detected once. The chain carries TRBV24-1 and TRBJ2-3; no firm D call. The V and J ends lost 1 base and 3 bases respectively, with 4 bases between them. This CDR3 is built from 13 residues. Germline CDR1 KGHDR, CDR2 SFDVKD. The CDR3, as DNA: TGTGCCACCAGTGATTTTCCTACAGATACGCAGTATTTT. Encoded protein: CATSDFPTDTQYF.

This clone was seen just once. CDR3 nucleotide sequence: TGCAGCGTTGACGGGACAGCCTTCCTCTACAATGAGCAGTTCTTC. Translation gives CSVDGTAFLYNEQFF. V is TRBV29-1 and J is TRBJ2-1, with 7 bases matching TRBD1. Germline-derived CDR1 and CDR2 are SQVTM and ANQGSEA. The length of the CDR3 is 15 residues. Trimming at V came to 3 bases and at J to 3 bases, leaving 8 bases not matched to a gene.

This rearrangement joins TRBV7-2 to TRBJ2-1, with 9 bases aligning to TRBD1. The germline gives CDR1 SGHTA, CDR2 FQGNSA. V shed 0 bases and J 7 bases; nucleotides not matched to a gene: 4. This CDR3 spans 15 amino acids. CDR3 nucleotide sequence: TGTGCCAGCAGCTTAGCCGGGACAGGGATTAATGAGCAGTTCTTC. This encodes CASSLAGTGINEQFF.

The V call is TRBV27, the J call TRBJ2-5; D remains unclear. The CDR3 contains 11 residues. In germline, CDR1 is MNHEY, CDR2 SMNVEV (reference sequence). V was shortened by 7 bases and J by 5 bases, with 8 bases between the two germline ends. DNA of the CDR3: TGTGCCAGCAAGATCGGGGAGACCCAGTACTTC. Translated, it gives CASKIGETQYF.

The chain employs TRBV28 and TRBJ1-1; no reliable D call. CDR3 length: 14 amino acids. Per germline, CDR1 MDHEN and CDR2 SYDVKM. Trimming removed 1 base from V and 6 bases from J, with 12 bases in between. The CDR3 region is CASSLSTSGAEAFF. The CDR3 DNA reads as TGTGCCAGCAGTTTATCTACCTCCGGGGCTGAAGCTTTCTTT. Combining the CDR3 with reference TRBV28 and TRBJ1-1 gives the whole variable domain DVKVTQSSRYLVKRTGEKVFLECVQDMDHENMFWYRQDPGLGLRLIYFSYDVKMKEKGDIPEGYSVSREKKERFSLILESASTNQTSMYLCASSLSTSGAEAFFGQGTRLTVV.

The V and J genes are TRBV20-1 and TRBJ2-1, with 7 positions matching TRBD1. The CDR3 contains 11 residues. CDR1 DFQATT and CDR2 SNEGSKA come from the germline V gene (reference sequence). J lost 6 bases, V lost 8 bases, and 4 bases had no gene match. This CDR3 reads CSKGASNEQFF. The CDR3 DNA sequence: TGCAGTAAGGGGGCCAGCAATGAGCAGTTCTTC.

The chain has TRBV6-5 and TRBJ1-1, with a weak D call TRBD1 (5 bases). V was pared by 7 bases and J by 4 bases, with 19 bases between. This CDR3 contains 15 residues. The V gene's germline CDR1 is MNHEY and CDR2 SVGAGI. The DNA of the CDR3 is TGTGCCAGCAAGTTAACAGCAGGGTTGGCCACTGAAGCTTTCTTT. Translation: CASKLTAGLATEAFF.

The CDR3 protein is CASSSGTTSSGELFF. Here the CDR3 DNA reads TGTGCCAGCAGTTCCGGGACTACCTCGAGCGGGGAGCTGTTTTTT. This rearrangement joins TRBV11-2 to TRBJ2-2; 7 positions agree with TRBD2. The ends lost 6 bases at V and 7 bases at J; junction bases unmatched: 11. Germline V gene data show CDR1 as SGHAT and CDR2 as FQNNGV. The CDR3 loop spans 15 amino acids.

The rearrangement uses TRBV19 and TRBJ2-3; 7 nucleotides match TRBD2. The CDR3 has 18 residues. The ends lost 5 bases at V and 7 bases at J; junction bases unmatched: 21. The germline gives CDR1 LNHDA, CDR2 SQIVND (reference sequence). CDR3: CASSRSRGLVQQPYTQYF. DNA for the CDR3: TGTGCCAGTAGTCGGTCCCGCGGACTAGTCCAGCAACCATATACGCAGTATTTT.

The CDR3 loop is CASRGEREQNTGELFF. The CDR3 coding sequence is TGTGCCAGCAGGGGGGAGCGGGAGCAGAACACCGGGGAGCTGTTTTTT. The genes are TRBV2 and TRBJ2-2; TRBD2 matches 8 bases. V shed 6 bases and J 1 base; nucleotides not matched to a gene: 7. The V gene's germline CDR1 is SNHLY and CDR2 FYNNEI. The CDR3 is 16 amino acids.

The count of this clone is one. The chain links TRBV29-1 to TRBJ2-3, with D possibly TRBD2 on 7 matching bases. V lost 7 bases, J lost 0 bases, and 23 bases lay in between. The CDR3 sequence is 17 residues long. In germline, CDR1 is SQVTM, CDR2 ANQGSEA. Here the CDR3 DNA reads TGCAGCGCCCACGGGGGGACAACAATCGGGAGCACAGATACGCAGTATTTT. Translated: CSAHGGTTIGSTDTQYF.

This rearrangement joins TRBV5-1 to TRBJ1-4; 7 bases agree with TRBD1. The CDR3 is 16 amino acids. The germline gives CDR1 SGHRS, CDR2 YFSETQ. Trimming took 3 bases from V and 2 from J; bases not matched to a gene: 7. The CDR3 loop reads CASSSDPGQTNEKLFF. CDR3 coding DNA: TGCGCCAGCAGCTCTGACCCGGGACAGACTAATGAAAAACTGTTTTTT.

The chain combines TRBV6-1 with TRBJ1-1, with 10 bases aligning to TRBD1. The CDR3 runs to 15 residues. The V gene's germline CDR1 is MNHNS and CDR2 SASEGT. After removal of 2 bases from V and 4 bases from J, the junction contained 4 bases not matched to a gene. CDR3 region: CASSEIGQGVTEAFF. DNA for the CDR3: TGTGCCAGCAGTGAAATCGGACAGGGGGTCACTGAAGCTTTCTTT.

This chain uses TRBV2 with TRBJ2-7; D uncertain. The V end lost 3 bases, the J end lost 7 bases, and 7 bases lay between the germline ends. This CDR3 is built from 11 residues. Germline loops: CDR1 SNHLY, CDR2 FYNNEI. The CDR3 sequence is CASSELEEQYF. The DNA of the CDR3 is TGTGCCAGCAGTGAGTTGGAGGAGCAGTACTTC.

J is TRBJ1-2 and V is TRBV7-2; 9 bases agree with TRBD1. V lost 4 bases, J lost 14 bases, and 5 bases stayed unmatched. The CDR3 has 11 residues. Germline V gene lookup returns CDR1 SGHTA and CDR2 FQGNSA. The CDR3 reads CASSSGTGPTF. The CDR3 nucleotides are TGTGCCAGCAGCTCCGGGACAGGGCCTACCTTC. The variable domain in full, completed from reference TRBV7-2 and TRBJ1-2, reads GAGVSQSPSNKVTEKGKDVELRCDPISGHTALYWYRQSLGQGLEFLIYFQGNSAPDKSGLPSDRFSAERTGGSVSTLTIQRTQQEDSAVYLCASSSGTGPTFGSGTRLTVV.

V is TRBV24-1 and J is TRBJ1-2, with 8 positions matching TRBD1. Germline lookup yields CDR1 KGHDR and CDR2 SFDVKD. V was clipped by 3 bases and J by 8 bases; unmatched bases: 4. The CDR3 contains 13 residues. The DNA of the CDR3 is TGTGCCACCAGTGATCGACAGGGGTGGGGCTACACCTTC. It translates to CATSDRQGWGYTF.

This clone has only a few counts. CDR3 sequence (DNA): TGTGCCAGCAGTTTATCGGAGGTCGGCTATGGCTACACCTTC. This encodes CASSLSEVGYGYTF. V is TRBV27 and J is TRBJ1-2; D gene unclear. The CDR3 runs 14 residues. Deletions cut 0 bases from V and 4 bases from J, with 9 bases between. CDR1 and CDR2 (germline): MNHEY, SMNVEV (reference sequence).

The chain joins TRBV19 to TRBJ2-7; D is unclear. Germline V gives CDR1 LNHDA, CDR2 SQIVND (reference sequence). The CDR3 is 13 residues long. Trimming took off 7 bases at V and 0 bases at J, with 10 bases between the two ends. CDR3 sequence: CASKSGASYEQYF. In nucleotides, the CDR3 is TGTGCCAGTAAATCGGGTGCCTCCTACGAGCAGTACTTC.

This rearrangement joins TRBV7-2 to TRBJ2-5; D gene uncertain. Trimming removed 1 base from V and 4 bases from J, with 13 bases in between. The CDR3 sequence is 15 residues long. Germline V CDR1 and CDR2: SGHTA, FQGNSA. Here the CDR3 DNA reads TGTGCCAGCAGCTTAGTTGGAGTCGGGTTAGAGACCCAGTACTTC. Translation gives CASSLVGVGLETQYF.

This clone was recorded once. In the same sample, other DNA sequences code for this CDR3. The V gene is TRBV30, the J gene TRBJ2-6; D may be TRBD2 (5 bases). There are 16 residues in the CDR3. V lost 2 bases and J 0 bases, leaving 11 bases between the germline ends. Looked up from germline, CDR1 is GTSNPN and CDR2 is SVGIG (reference sequence). CDR3: CAWSRTGNSGANVLTF. Here the CDR3 DNA reads TGTGCCTGGAGTAGGACGGGGAACTCTGGGGCCAACGTCCTGACTTTC.

V is TRBV6-5 and J is TRBJ1-5; the match to TRBD1 covers 8 bases. This CDR3 spans 13 amino acids. The V segment lost 6 bases and the J segment 6 bases; nucleotides outside the gene matches: 4. Germline-derived CDR1 and CDR2 are MNHEY and SVGAGI. CDR3 bases: TGTGCCAGCAGGCGGACAGGGAGTCAGCCCCAGCATTTT. This sequence encodes CASRRTGSQPQHF.

CDR3 region: CASSQGHGVGEQYF. CDR3 nucleotide sequence: TGTGCCAGCAGCCAGGGACATGGAGTAGGCGAGCAGTACTTC. V usage is TRBV3-1 (or the pseudogene TRBV3-2) and J usage is TRBJ2-7, with D perhaps TRBD1 (6 bases). CDR1 LGHDT and CDR2 YNNKEL come from the germline V gene (reference sequence). Trimming pared 3 bases from V and 6 bases from J, leaving 15 bases between. This CDR3 spans 14 amino acids.

The CDR3 DNA follows: TGTGCCAGCAGCTTCCCGAAAGCGGGAGATGGCGATGAGCAGTTCTTC. As protein: CASSFPKAGDGDEQFF. The chain combines TRBV7-8 with TRBJ2-1, with 8 bases that match TRBD2. The length of the CDR3 is 16 residues. Germline-derived CDR1 and CDR2 are SGHVS and FQNEAQ. The V and J ends lost 3 bases and 8 bases, in that order; junction bases with no gene match: 12.

V is TRBV5-5 and J is TRBJ2-1; no clear D. Between the trimmed V and J ends, which lost 0 bases and 5 bases, there was a span of 21 bases. Germline CDR1 SGHKS, CDR2 YYEKEE (reference sequence). This CDR3 contains 18 residues. Here the CDR3 DNA reads TGTGCCAGCAGCTTGGGACACCCCCAATTATCCCTAAACAATGAGCAGTTCTTC. It yields the protein CASSLGHPQLSLNNEQFF.